Listed here is a single T cell receptor (beta chain). As yet, its antigen is unknown. Germline-derived CDR1 and CDR2 are SNHLY and FYNNEI. This CDR3 is built from 18 residues. With 5 bases clipped from V and 1 base from J, the junction kept 17 bases outside the gene matches. The assay was immunoSEQ multiplex PCR, and TCRdb's table has in-frame clones only and misses some. The data contain under 140,000 clones, about 85% of them seen just once; the ten biggest clones take up 1.6%. The sample is drawn from a study of T cell responses to AZD1222 COVID-19 vaccine. Study-wide context: Samples with a second dose at about 4 or about 12 weeks were pooled together.

Findings and caveats of the study: Repertoire collection took place solely once the T cell response had peaked.

The chain couples TRBV2 to TRBJ2-7; 7 bases map to TRBD1. This TCR was recovered from an adult in good health. Here the sequenced sample was peripheral blood, taken on day 0 of AZD1222 vaccination. The CDR3 DNA sequence: TGTGCCAGCAGTTCCCAAGTAGTTTCCGACAGGGCTTCCTACGAGCAGTACTTC. This sequence encodes CASSSQVVSDRASYEQYF.